This is a list of T cell receptor beta chains from one sample in a study of CD8 T cells in Susac syndrome. In TCRdb, the immunoSEQ multiplex PCR reads were re-called with MiXCR into one record per CDR3 protein. The table includes 75,000 to 100,000 distinct CDR3 sequences, 95% detected once. The source material was CD8+ T cells from PBMCs. These receptors all come from a human donor with Susac syndrome. Both conserved end residues are part of each CDR3. Each record gives: J gene, CDR3 length, clone size, V gene, D gene, CDR3 protein, CDR3 DNA. A D gene is named only where the DNA matches it firmly. Clone size is not always given. Where it is, it says once, few, many or a class for expanded clones.

TRBJ2-2 | 14 | . | TRBV19 | TRBD1 | CASSRTGVPGELFF | TGTGCCAGTAGCCGGACAGGGGTCCCCGGGGAGCTGTTTTTT
TRBJ2-3 | 17 | . | TRBV12-3/TRBV12-4 | TRBD2 | CASSRPTSGEFTDTQYF | TGTGCCAGCAGCAGGCCGACTAGCGGAGAGTTCACAGATACGCAGTATTTT
TRBJ2-1 | 13 | . | TRBV29-1 | . | CSVVSENGNEQFF | TGCAGCGTTGTTAGTGAGAATGGCAATGAGCAGTTCTTC
TRBJ2-2 | 11 | . | TRBV9 | . | CASEGRGQLFF | TGTGCCAGCGAGGGGAGGGGGCAGCTGTTTTTT
TRBJ2-7 | 15 | . | TRBV27 | . | CASSLGSSPTYEQYF | TGTGCCAGCAGTTTAGGGTCTTCCCCCACCTACGAGCAGTACTTC
TRBJ1-1 | 13 | . | TRBV14 | . | CASSQVPGPQAFF | TGTGCCAGCAGCCAAGTCCCGGGCCCTCAAGCTTTCTTT
TRBJ2-2 | 14 | . | TRBV3-1 | . | CASTPGQRSGELFF | TGTGCCAGCACCCCGGGCCAGCGGAGTGGGGAGCTGTTTTTT
TRBJ2-7 | 15 | . | TRBV4-3 | . | CASSQDNGEPYEQYF | TGCGCCAGCAGCCAAGATAACGGGGAACCCTACGAGCAGTACTTC
TRBJ1-2 | 13 | . | TRBV9 | . | CASSVDQGSGYTF | TGTGCCAGCAGCGTAGATCAGGGCTCTGGCTACACCTTC
TRBJ1-1 | 14 | . | TRBV9 | . | CASSPPTGNTEAFF | TGTGCCAGCTCCCCGCCGACAGGGAACACTGAAGCTTTCTTT
TRBJ2-3 | 16 | . | TRBV12-3/TRBV12-4 | TRBD2 | CASSGLATDSTDTQYF | TGTGCCAGCAGTGGACTAGCGACAGATAGCACAGATACGCAGTATTTT
TRBJ2-1 | 16 | . | TRBV9 | . | CASSVQKGGGGNEQFF | TGTGCCAGCAGCGTCCAAAAGGGAGGAGGAGGGAATGAGCAGTTCTTC
TRBJ2-1 | 15 | . | TRBV28 | TRBD2 | CASSFPSGLYNEQFF | TGTGCCAGCAGTTTTCCTAGCGGACTCTACAATGAGCAGTTCTTC
TRBJ2-1 | 14 | . | TRBV13 | . | CASSLRGGFNEQFF | TGTGCCAGCAGCCTCCGAGGGGGATTCAATGAGCAGTTCTTC
TRBJ2-1 | 15 | . | TRBV27 | . | CASSLVVSGYNEQFF | TGTGCCAGCAGTTTAGTGGTTAGCGGCTACAATGAGCAGTTCTTC
TRBJ1-2 | 15 | . | TRBV4-1 | . | CASSPSDGGNLGYTF | TGCGCCAGCAGCCCCTCGGACGGAGGGAATCTTGGCTACACCTTC
TRBJ2-7 | 12 | . | TRBV20-1 | . | CSASDSSYEQYF | TGCAGCGCTTCGGACAGCTCCTACGAGCAGTACTTC
TRBJ2-3 | 16 | . | TRBV9 | TRBD2 | CASSVLAGEYTDTQYF | TGTGCCAGCAGCGTATTAGCGGGAGAGTACACAGATACGCAGTATTTT
TRBJ1-1 | 15 | . | TRBV5-1 | . | CASSLVAGMNTEAFF | TGCGCCAGCAGCTTGGTTGCGGGGATGAACACTGAAGCTTTCTTT
TRBJ1-2 | 13 | once | TRBV12-3/TRBV12-4 | . | CATAPLRPDGYTF | TGTGCCACCGCCCCCCTACGACCGGATGGCTACACCTTC
TRBJ2-3 | 16 | . | TRBV18 | . | CASRLLAPTPTDTQYF | TGTGCCAGCCGCCTACTAGCCCCTACCCCCACAGATACGCAGTATTTT
TRBJ1-1 | 14 | . | TRBV6-5 | . | CASRIYSGSTEAFF | TGTGCCAGCAGGATTTACTCAGGGAGCACTGAAGCTTTCTTT
TRBJ1-2 | 14 | . | TRBV7-2 | . | CASSLVGGGDGYTF | TGTGCCAGCAGCTTAGTCGGGGGTGGGGATGGCTACACCTTC
TRBJ2-3 | 13 | . | TRBV30 | . | CAWSWSQRDTQYF | TGTGCCTGGAGTTGGTCTCAAAGGGATACGCAGTATTTT
TRBJ2-3 | 14 | . | TRBV29-1 | TRBD2 | CSVGTSGSTDTQYF | TGCAGCGTTGGGACTAGCGGGAGTACAGATACGCAGTATTTT
TRBJ2-7 | 15 | . | TRBV7-2 | . | CASSLKSESSYEQYF | TGTGCCAGCAGCTTAAAATCCGAGAGCTCCTACGAGCAGTACTTC
TRBJ2-3 | 15 | . | TRBV20-1 | . | CSATPPGQSTDTQYF | TGCAGTGCGACACCTCCGGGACAAAGCACAGATACGCAGTATTTT
TRBJ2-6 | 15 | . | TRBV6-2/TRBV6-3 | . | CASSPEDSGANVLTF | TGTGCCAGCAGCCCGGAAGACTCTGGGGCCAACGTCCTGACTTTC
TRBJ2-7 | 12 | . | TRBV20-1 | . | CSSRDVAYEQYF | TGCAGCTCTCGGGACGTCGCCTACGAGCAGTACTTC
TRBJ2-6 | 14 | . | TRBV7-9 | . | CASSSIFGANVLTF | TGTGCCAGCAGCTCGATTTTCGGGGCCAACGTCCTGACTTTC
TRBJ2-1 | 20 | . | TRBV20-1 | . | CSARAPRPGQRETGGNEQFF | TGCAGTGCTAGAGCCCCTCGGCCCGGACAGCGGGAGACAGGGGGCAATGAGCAGTTCTTC
TRBJ2-7 | 12 | . | TRBV12-3/TRBV12-4 | . | CASSKDGYEQYF | TGTGCCAGCAGCAAGGACGGCTACGAGCAGTACTTC
TRBJ2-5 | 13 | . | TRBV27 | . | CASSSAWRETQYF | TGTGCCAGCAGTTCAGCTTGGCGCGAGACCCAGTACTTC